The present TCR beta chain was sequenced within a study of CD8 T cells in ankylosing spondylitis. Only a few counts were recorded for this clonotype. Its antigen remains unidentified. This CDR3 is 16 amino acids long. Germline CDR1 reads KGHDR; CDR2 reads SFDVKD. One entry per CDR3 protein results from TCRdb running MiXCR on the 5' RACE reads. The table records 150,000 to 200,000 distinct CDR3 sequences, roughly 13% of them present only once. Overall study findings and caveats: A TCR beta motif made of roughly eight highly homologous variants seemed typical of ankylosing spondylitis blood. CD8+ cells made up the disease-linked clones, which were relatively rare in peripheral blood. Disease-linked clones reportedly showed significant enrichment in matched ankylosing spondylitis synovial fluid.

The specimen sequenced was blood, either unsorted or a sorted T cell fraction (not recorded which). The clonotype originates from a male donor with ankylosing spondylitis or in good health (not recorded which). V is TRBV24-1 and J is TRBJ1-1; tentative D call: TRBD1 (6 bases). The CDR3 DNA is TGTGTCCCCACACCACAGGGTGCGTTTTTCGGGACTGAAGCTTTCTTT. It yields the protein CVPTPQGAFFGTEAFF.